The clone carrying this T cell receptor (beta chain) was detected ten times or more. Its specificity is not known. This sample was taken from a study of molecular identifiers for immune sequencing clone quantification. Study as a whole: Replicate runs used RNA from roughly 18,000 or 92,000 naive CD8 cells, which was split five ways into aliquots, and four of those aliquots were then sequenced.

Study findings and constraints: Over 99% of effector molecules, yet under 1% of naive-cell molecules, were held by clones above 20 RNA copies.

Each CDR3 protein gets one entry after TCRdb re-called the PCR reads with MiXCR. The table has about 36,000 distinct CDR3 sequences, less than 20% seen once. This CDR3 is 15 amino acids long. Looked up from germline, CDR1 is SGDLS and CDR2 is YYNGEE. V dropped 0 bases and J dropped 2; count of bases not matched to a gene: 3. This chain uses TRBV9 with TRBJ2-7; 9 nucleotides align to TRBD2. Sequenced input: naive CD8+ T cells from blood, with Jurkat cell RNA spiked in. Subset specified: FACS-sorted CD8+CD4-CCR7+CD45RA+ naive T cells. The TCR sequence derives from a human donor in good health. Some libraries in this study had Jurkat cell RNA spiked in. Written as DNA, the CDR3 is TGTGCCAGCAGCGTAGGTGTAGCGGGAGCCTACGAGCAGTACTTC. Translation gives CASSVGVAGAYEQYF. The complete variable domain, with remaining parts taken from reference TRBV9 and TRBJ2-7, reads DSGVTQTPKHLITATGQRVTLRCSPRSGDLSVYWYQQSLDQGLQFLIQYYNGEERAKGNILERFSAQQFPDLHSELNLSSLELGDSALYFCASSVGVAGAYEQYFGPGTRLTVT.